The 28 T cell receptor beta chains given below trace back to one sample, sequenced in a study of T cell repertoires in cytomegalovirus infection. TCRdb re-analysed the reads in MiXCR, keeping a single row per CDR3 protein. Of 310,000 or so distinct CDR3 sequences in the sample, about 9.2% were seen once. Sequencing was done on a sample of PBMCs. The receptors were gathered from a human donor in good health (CMV status not recorded). Some clones in this sample may be carry-over from other donors' samples.

This clonotype was detected ten times or more. The chain is built from TRBV6-2 or TRBV6-3 and TRBJ2-5, with D uncertain. This CDR3 comprises 13 residues. Germline lookup yields CDR1 MNHEY and CDR2 SVGEGT. Trimming shortened V by 4 bases and J by 5 bases, and 11 bases separated the two germline ends. The CDR3 DNA reads as TGTGCCAGCAGTTCCGGCGGTATGGAGACCCAGTACTTC. It encodes CASSSGGMETQYF.

The table lists this clonotype with many counts. The chain recombines TRBV27 with TRBJ1-5; 9 bases line up with TRBD1. With V trimmed by 6 bases and J by 6 bases, 3 bases remained unmatched. In germline, CDR1 is MNHEY, CDR2 SMNVEV (reference sequence). The CDR3 totals 13 residues. CDR3: CASRQGAGQPQHF. The CDR3 DNA reads as TGTGCCAGCAGACAGGGGGCGGGTCAGCCCCAGCATTTT.

The table lists this clonotype with many counts. The chain carries TRBV7-2 and TRBJ1-2; 7 nucleotides align to TRBD1. With 5 bases clipped from V and 3 bases from J, the junction kept 24 bases outside the gene matches. Looked up from germline, CDR1 is SGHTA and CDR2 is FQGNSA. This CDR3 is built from 20 residues. CDR3 coding DNA: TGTGCCAGCAGCGGGCCCTTCCTTATCCGGGACAGCCTGGATCACTATGGCTACACCTTC. Translated, it gives CASSGPFLIRDSLDHYGYTF.

This clonotype was counted at least ten times. The chain has TRBV6-1 and TRBJ1-4; D may be TRBD1 (5 bases). The CDR3 totals 15 residues. From germline, CDR1 is MNHNS and CDR2 SASEGT. V was clipped by 4 bases and J by 5 bases, with 14 bases between them. The CDR3 sequence: CASSVRWGPNEKLFF. CDR3 sequence (DNA): TGTGCCAGCAGTGTACGCTGGGGACCAAATGAAAAACTGTTTTTT.

The genes are TRBV28 and TRBJ2-7, with 10 bases fitting TRBD1. Per germline, CDR1 MDHEN and CDR2 SYDVKM. J lost 2 bases, V lost 4 bases, and 8 bases had no gene match. The CDR3 runs 16 residues. The CDR3 bases are TGTGCCAGCAGTTCCGCCGGGACAGGGGCGACCTACGAGCAGTACGTC. It specifies CASSSAGTGATYEQYV.

This clonotype has more than one count but fewer than ten. The CDR3 region has the DNA TGTGCCAGCAGGACACATTCGGAGGTCTATGGCTACACCTTC. It is translated as CASRTHSEVYGYTF. The genes are TRBV2 and TRBJ1-2; no definite D call. The CDR3 covers 14 residues. CDR1 is SNHLY and CDR2 is FYNNEI in the germline V gene. Trimming stripped 6 bases from V and 4 bases from J, with 15 bases between.

Ten or more counts support this clonotype. This sequence joins TRBV11-3 and TRBJ2-2; 8 bases fit TRBD1. Germline lookup yields CDR1 SGHNT and CDR2 YENEEA. The CDR3 is 17 amino acids. V was clipped by 0 bases and J by 4 bases; unmatched bases: 7. The CDR3 DNA sequence: TGTGCCAGCAGCTTAGAGGGACAGGTTAAAGGCACCGGGGAGCTGTTTTTT. It codes for CASSLEGQVKGTGELFF.

This clonotype was seen repeatedly, ten times or more. This chain links TRBV25-1 with TRBJ1-6, with D possibly being TRBD1 (6 bases). Germline CDR1 is MGHDK and CDR2 is SYGVNS. The germline V and J ends were trimmed by 8 bases and 8 bases, with 13 bases remaining between them. This CDR3 has 13 amino acids. The CDR3 sequence: CASHRDTDSPLHF. CDR3 bases: TGTGCCAGCCACCGGGACACGGATTCACCCCTCCACTTT.

This clonotype has ten or more counts. This chain joins TRBV6-5 and TRBJ2-7; no definite D call. This CDR3 spans 14 amino acids. The V gene's germline CDR1 is MNHEY and CDR2 SVGAGI. Between the trimmed V and J ends, which lost 0 bases and 2 bases, there was a span of 8 bases. The CDR3 here is CASSYSSRPYEQYV. In nucleotides, the CDR3 is TGTGCCAGCAGTTACTCGAGTCGCCCCTACGAGCAGTACGTC.

This clonotype was seen ten or more times. The rearrangement uses TRBV3-1 and TRBJ1-1, with 7 bases lining up with TRBD1. The CDR3 has 16 residues. The germline V gene encodes CDR1 LGHDT and CDR2 YNNKEL (reference sequence). Trimming removed 4 bases from V and 3 bases from J; junction bases left unmatched: 11. The CDR3 coding sequence is TGTGCCAGCAGCCCCCCCGAGGGGGCCTTCGACACTGAAGCTTTCTTT. This codes for CASSPPEGAFDTEAFF.

This clonotype appeared many times. This chain connects TRBV12-3 or TRBV12-4 to TRBJ2-7; D is ambiguous. Deletions cut 5 bases from V and 2 bases from J, with 13 bases between. The CDR3 totals 14 residues. In nucleotides, the CDR3 is TGTGCCAGCAGTCCATCATACAGAACCTACGAGCAGTACTTC. It is translated as CASSPSYRTYEQYF.

This clonotype was detected ten times or more. This rearrangement joins TRBV7-6 to TRBJ1-1; D uncertain. V shed 2 bases and J shed 4 bases, with 11 bases lying between them. The CDR3 loop spans 14 amino acids. Germline-derived CDR1 and CDR2 are SGHVS and FNYEAQ. The CDR3 reads CASSLSWVSTEAFF. CDR3 nucleotide sequence: TGTGCCAGCAGCTTATCTTGGGTGAGCACTGAAGCTTTCTTT.

This clonotype was detected many times. The chain recombines TRBV28 with TRBJ1-2; D possibly corresponds to TRBD1 (5 bases). V lost 2 bases, J lost 4 bases, and 14 bases lay in between. CDR3 length: 15 residues. Germline loops: CDR1 MDHEN, CDR2 SYDVKM. The CDR3 DNA sequence: TGTGCCAGCAGTTTAGGGGGGGTAAAAGGCTATGGCTACACCTTC. This codes for CASSLGGVKGYGYTF.

The V gene is TRBV20-1, the J gene TRBJ2-1; D is uncertain. The CDR3 covers 11 residues. Looked up from germline, CDR1 is DFQATT and CDR2 is SNEGSKA (reference sequence). The V and J ends lost 6 bases and 8 bases respectively, with 11 bases between them. CDR3 bases: TGCAGTGCCCTGAGGTTGGATGAGCAGTTCTTC. It yields the protein CSALRLDEQFF.

This clonotype showed up many times. This chain uses TRBV18 with TRBJ2-7; the match to TRBD2 covers 7 bases. The trim removed 3 bases at V and 9 bases at J, leaving 8 bases unmatched. CDR1 is KGHSH, CDR2 LQKENI, per germline. The CDR3 contains 13 residues. The CDR3 region has the DNA TGTGCCAGCTCACCCAGTATTGGGGAGGGGCAGTACTTC. Its translation: CASSPSIGEGQYF.

This clonotype was detected ten times or more. The chain has TRBV18 and TRBJ2-3; 13 bases are a match to TRBD2. CDR3 length equals 14 residues. J gave up 5 bases and V 6 bases, and 2 bases lay outside the gene matches. Germline loops: CDR1 KGHSH, CDR2 LQKENI. CDR3 region: CASSTSGGIDTQYF. The CDR3, as DNA: TGTGCCAGCTCGACTAGCGGGGGGATAGATACGCAGTATTTT. Full variable domain (missing parts from reference TRBV18 and TRBJ2-3): NAGVMQNPRHLVRRRGQEARLRCSPMKGHSHVYWYRQLPEEGLKFMVYLQKENIIDESGMPKERFSAEFPKEGPSILRIQQVVRGDSAAYFCASSTSGGIDTQYFGPGTRLTVL.

The sample holds many counts of this clonotype. This sequence joins TRBV6-6 and TRBJ2-1; either TRBD1 or TRBD2 may supply D (5 bases each). This CDR3 has 13 amino acids. CDR1 MNHNY and CDR2 SVGAGI come from the germline V gene (reference sequence). The V end lost 7 bases, the J end lost 15 bases, and 22 bases lay between the germline ends. The CDR3 sequence is CASTEPGRGAWFF. As DNA, the CDR3 is TGTGCCAGCACCGAACCCGGTCGGGGCGCTTGGTTCTTC.

This clonotype was seen at least ten times. The chain is built from TRBV28 and TRBJ2-4; D perhaps matches TRBD2 (5 bases). Germline V gives CDR1 MDHEN, CDR2 SYDVKM. V lost 2 bases to trimming and J lost 0 bases, with 11 bases between them. The CDR3 has 16 amino acids. The CDR3 sequence: CASSLLGGLAKNIQYF. The DNA of the CDR3 is TGTGCCAGCAGTTTACTTGGCGGACTAGCCAAAAACATTCAGTACTTC.

This clonotype was seen at least ten times. J is TRBJ1-1 and V is TRBV5-4; D uncertain. The V end lost 2 bases, the J end lost 5 bases, and 13 bases lay between the germline ends. The germline gives CDR1 SGHNT, CDR2 YYREEE (reference sequence). The CDR3 runs to 14 residues. The CDR3 protein is CASSLALPTTEAFF. CDR3 coding DNA: TGTGCCAGCAGCTTAGCCCTCCCCACGACTGAAGCTTTCTTT.

This clonotype has a handful of counts. J is TRBJ1-1 and V is TRBV2, with 8 bases lining up with TRBD1. CDR3 length equals 14 residues. Per the germline V gene, CDR1 is SNHLY and CDR2 is FYNNEI. J was trimmed by 5 bases and V by 6 bases; bases with no gene match: 8. CDR3 in amino acids: CASSSDRGGTEAFF. The CDR3 DNA reads TGTGCCAGCAGCTCTGACAGGGGTGGTACTGAAGCTTTCTTT.

The chain combines TRBV3-1 with TRBJ2-1; D uncertain. Germline V gene data show CDR1 as LGHDT and CDR2 as YNNKEL (reference sequence). Trimming stripped 4 bases from V and 7 bases from J, with 14 bases between. This CDR3 comprises 14 residues. CDR3 sequence reads: CASSPRDGWNEQFF. As DNA, the CDR3 is TGTGCCAGCAGCCCCCGAGACGGTTGGAATGAGCAGTTCTTC.

The table lists this clonotype with many counts. The chain carries TRBV6-2 or TRBV6-3 and TRBJ2-4, with 8 bases fitting TRBD1. J gave up 12 bases and V 6 bases, and 16 bases lay outside the gene matches. The CDR3 consists of 15 residues. CDR1 and CDR2 from the germline V gene are MNHEY and SVGEGT. In DNA, the CDR3 is TGTGCCAGCAGCCAATGGACAGGGCCCGCCGGAACTCAGTACTTC. Amino acid sequence: CASSQWTGPAGTQYF.

This clonotype has ten or more counts. This chain uses TRBV12-3 or TRBV12-4 with TRBJ1-3; unclear D gene. V gave up 3 bases and J gave up 2 bases, with 5 bases separating them. The CDR3 loop spans 13 amino acids. CDR3 region: CASSFQAGNTIYF. The CDR3 DNA is TGTGCCAGCAGTTTTCAGGCTGGAAACACCATATATTTT.

The chain couples TRBV7-2 to TRBJ2-2, with a weak D call TRBD1 (6 bases). CDR1 is SGHTA and CDR2 is FQGNSA in the germline V gene. V was shortened by 3 bases and J by 7 bases, with 15 bases between the two germline ends. The CDR3 covers 15 residues. CDR3 in DNA: TGTGCCAGCAGCTTGATGGGGGCAATCGGCGGGGAGCTGTTTTTT. Protein product: CASSLMGAIGGELFF. The full variable domain, rest sourced from reference TRBV7-2 and TRBJ2-2, is GAGVSQSPSNKVTEKGKDVELRCDPISGHTALYWYRQSLGQGLEFLIYFQGNSAPDKSGLPSDRFSAERTGGSVSTLTIQRTQQEDSAVYLCASSLMGAIGGELFFGEGSRLTVL.

This clonotype was picked up many times. The V gene is TRBV6-1, the J gene TRBJ1-5; D unresolved. This CDR3 is built from 12 residues. Germline V CDR1 and CDR2: MNHNS, SASEGT. Trimming removed 3 bases from V and 8 bases from J, with 8 bases in between. CDR3: CASSEGIKPQHF. The CDR3 DNA is TGTGCCAGCAGTGAGGGGATTAAGCCCCAGCATTTT.

This clonotype was found a few times. The genes are TRBV10-1 and TRBJ2-1; 12 nucleotides line up with TRBD2. Per germline, CDR1 WNHNN and CDR2 SYGVQD (reference sequence). CDR3 length: 17 residues. The J segment lost 1 base and the V segment lost 4 bases, leaving 5 bases of the junction unmatched. The CDR3 region is CASSASGGAVSYNEQFF. CDR3 DNA: TGCGCCAGCAGTGCTAGCGGGGGGGCCGTTTCCTACAATGAGCAGTTCTTC.

This clonotype was counted ten times or more. The chain is built from TRBV28 and TRBJ1-5; D remains unclear. V dropped 4 bases and J dropped 0 bases, with 10 bases sitting between them. This CDR3 is built from 15 residues. Germline assignment: CDR1 MDHEN and CDR2 SYDVKM. The CDR3 nucleotides are TGTGCCAGCAGTTCCAGCAACTTTAGCAATCAGCCCCAGCATTTT. This codes for CASSSSNFSNQPQHF.

The gene calls are TRBV11-2 and TRBJ1-6, with D perhaps matching TRBD1 (5 bases). Germline V gene sequence: CDR1 SGHAT, CDR2 FQNNGV. The CDR3 is made up of 15 amino acids. The ends were cut back, 2 bases at V and 8 bases at J, with 13 bases in the middle. The CDR3 DNA sequence: TGTGCCAGCAGCTTACTGGCAGGGTGGGATTCACCCCTCCACTTT. This encodes CASSLLAGWDSPLHF. Based on the CDR3 plus reference TRBV11-2 and TRBJ1-6, the full variable domain is EAGVAQSPRYKIIEKRQSVAFWCNPISGHATLYWYQQILGQGPKLLIQFQNNGVVDDSQLPKDRFSAERLKGVDSTLKIQPAKLEDSAVYLCASSLLAGWDSPLHFGNGTRLTVT.